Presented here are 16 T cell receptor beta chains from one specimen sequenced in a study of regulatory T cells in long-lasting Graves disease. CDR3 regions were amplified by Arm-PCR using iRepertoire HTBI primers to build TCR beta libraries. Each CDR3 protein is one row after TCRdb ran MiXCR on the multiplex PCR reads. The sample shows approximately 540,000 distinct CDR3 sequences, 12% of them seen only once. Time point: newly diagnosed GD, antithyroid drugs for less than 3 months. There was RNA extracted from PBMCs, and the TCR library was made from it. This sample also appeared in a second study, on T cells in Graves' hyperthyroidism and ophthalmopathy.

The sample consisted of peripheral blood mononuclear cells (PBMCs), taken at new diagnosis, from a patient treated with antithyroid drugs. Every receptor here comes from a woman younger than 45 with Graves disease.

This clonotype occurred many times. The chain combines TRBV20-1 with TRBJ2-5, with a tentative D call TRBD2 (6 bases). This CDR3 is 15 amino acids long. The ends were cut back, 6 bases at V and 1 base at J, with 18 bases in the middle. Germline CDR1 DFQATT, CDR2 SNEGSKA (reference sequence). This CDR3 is CSASPAGSVQETQYF. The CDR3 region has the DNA TGCAGTGCGTCGCCGGCCGGGAGCGTCCAAGAGACCCAGTACTTC.

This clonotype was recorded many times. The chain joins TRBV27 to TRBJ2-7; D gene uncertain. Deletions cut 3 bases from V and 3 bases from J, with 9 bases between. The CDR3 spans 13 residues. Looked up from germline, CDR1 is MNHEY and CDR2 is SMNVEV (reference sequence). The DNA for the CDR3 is TGTGCCAGCAGTTTGTACAGTCACTACGAGCAGTACTTC. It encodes CASSLYSHYEQYF.

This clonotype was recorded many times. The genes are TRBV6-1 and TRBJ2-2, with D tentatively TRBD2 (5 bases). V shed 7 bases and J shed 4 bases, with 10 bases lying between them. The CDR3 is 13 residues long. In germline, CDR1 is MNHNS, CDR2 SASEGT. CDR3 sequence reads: CASKGGFTGELFF. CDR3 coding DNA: TGTGCCAGCAAAGGCGGGTTCACCGGGGAGCTGTTTTTT.

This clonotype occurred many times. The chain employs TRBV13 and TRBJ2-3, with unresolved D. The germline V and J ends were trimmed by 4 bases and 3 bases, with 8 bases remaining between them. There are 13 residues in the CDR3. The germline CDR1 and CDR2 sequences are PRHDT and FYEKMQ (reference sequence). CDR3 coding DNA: TGTGCCAGCAGCTCTACAAGGACAGATACGCAGTATTTT. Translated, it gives CASSSTRTDTQYF.

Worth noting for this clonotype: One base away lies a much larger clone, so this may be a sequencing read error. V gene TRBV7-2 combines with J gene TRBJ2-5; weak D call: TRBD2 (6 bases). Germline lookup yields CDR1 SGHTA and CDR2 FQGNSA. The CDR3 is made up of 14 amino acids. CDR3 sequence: CASSFFGSWETRYF. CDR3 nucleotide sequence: TGTGCCAGCAGCTTCTTCGGGAGTTGGGAGACCCGGTACTTC.

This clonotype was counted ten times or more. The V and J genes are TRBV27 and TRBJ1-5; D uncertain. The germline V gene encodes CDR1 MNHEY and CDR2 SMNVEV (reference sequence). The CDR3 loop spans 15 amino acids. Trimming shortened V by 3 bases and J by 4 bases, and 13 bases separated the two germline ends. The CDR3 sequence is CASSFLEYRNQPQHF. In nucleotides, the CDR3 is TGTGCCAGCAGTTTCTTAGAATATCGTAATCAGCCCCAGCATTTT.

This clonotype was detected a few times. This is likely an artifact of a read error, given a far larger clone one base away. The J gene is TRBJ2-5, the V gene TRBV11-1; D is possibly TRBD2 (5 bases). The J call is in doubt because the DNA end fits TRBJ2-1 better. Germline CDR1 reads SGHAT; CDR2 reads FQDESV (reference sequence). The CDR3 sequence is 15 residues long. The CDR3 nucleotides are TGTGCCAGCAGCTCCCAGTTAGCGAGAGTTTGGGAGCAGTTCTTC. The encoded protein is CASSSQLARVWEQFF.

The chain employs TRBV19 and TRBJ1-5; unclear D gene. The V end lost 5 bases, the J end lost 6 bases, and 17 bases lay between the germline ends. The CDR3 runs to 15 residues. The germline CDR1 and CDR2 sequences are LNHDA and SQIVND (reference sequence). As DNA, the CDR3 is TGTGCCAGTAGTCGTAAGGGAGTCCTCCTTCAGCCCCAGCATTTT. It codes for CASSRKGVLLQPQHF. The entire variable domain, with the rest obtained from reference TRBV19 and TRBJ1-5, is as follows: DGGITQSPKYLFRKEGQNVTLSCEQNLNHDAMYWYRQDPGQGLRLIYYSQIVNDFQKGDIAEGYSVSREKKESFPLTVTSAQKNPTAFYLCASSRKGVLLQPQHFGDGTRLSIL.

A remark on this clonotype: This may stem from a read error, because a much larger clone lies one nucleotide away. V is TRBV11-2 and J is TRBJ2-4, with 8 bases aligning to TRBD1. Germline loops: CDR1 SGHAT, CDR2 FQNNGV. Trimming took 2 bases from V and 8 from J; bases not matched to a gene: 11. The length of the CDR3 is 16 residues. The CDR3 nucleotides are TGTGCCAGCAGCTTACGCCAGGGGGACAGGATGGACATTCAGTACTTC. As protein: CASSLRQGDRMDIQYF. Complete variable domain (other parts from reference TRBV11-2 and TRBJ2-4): EAGVAQSPRYKIIEKRQSVAFWCNPISGHATLYWYQQILGQGPKLLIQFQNNGVVDDSQLPKDRFSAERLKGVDSTLKIQPAKLEDSAVYLCASSLRQGDRMDIQYFGAGTRLSVL.

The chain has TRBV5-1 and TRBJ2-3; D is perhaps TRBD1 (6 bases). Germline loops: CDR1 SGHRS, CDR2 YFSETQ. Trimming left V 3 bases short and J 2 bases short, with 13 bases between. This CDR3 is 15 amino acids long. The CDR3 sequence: CASSYRDTYTDTQYF. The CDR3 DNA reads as TGCGCCAGCAGCTACCGGGACACTTACACAGATACGCAGTATTTT.

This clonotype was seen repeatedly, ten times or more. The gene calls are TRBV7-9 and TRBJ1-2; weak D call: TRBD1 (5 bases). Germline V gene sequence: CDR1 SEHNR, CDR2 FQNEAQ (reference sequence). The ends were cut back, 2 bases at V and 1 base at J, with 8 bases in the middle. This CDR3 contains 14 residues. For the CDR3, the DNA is TGTGCCAGCAGCTTATCGGGGCGTAACTATGGCTACACCTTC. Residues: CASSLSGRNYGYTF.

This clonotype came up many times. The CDR3 DNA follows: TGTGCCAGCAGTTTGTCTAGCGGGAACTGGTACGAGCAGTACTTC. Residues: CASSLSSGNWYEQYF. The chain has TRBV27 and TRBJ2-7; the match to TRBD2 covers 9 bases. J gave up 4 bases and V 3 bases, and 7 bases lay outside the gene matches. Per germline, CDR1 MNHEY and CDR2 SMNVEV (reference sequence). This CDR3 has 15 residues.

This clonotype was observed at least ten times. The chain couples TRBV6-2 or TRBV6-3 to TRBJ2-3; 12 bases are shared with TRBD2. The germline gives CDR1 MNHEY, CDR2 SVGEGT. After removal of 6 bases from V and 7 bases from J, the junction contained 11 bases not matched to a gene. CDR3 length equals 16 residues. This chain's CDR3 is CASSRGLAGSFHTQYF. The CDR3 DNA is TGTGCCAGCAGCCGCGGACTAGCGGGGAGCTTCCATACGCAGTATTTT.

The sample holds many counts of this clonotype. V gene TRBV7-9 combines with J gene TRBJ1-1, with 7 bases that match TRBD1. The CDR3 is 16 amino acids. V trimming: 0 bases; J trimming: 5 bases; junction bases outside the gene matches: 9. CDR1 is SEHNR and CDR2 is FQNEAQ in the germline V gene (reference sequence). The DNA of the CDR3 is TGTGCCAGCAGCTTAGCCCGACAGGGAGGGGCGACTGAAGCTTTCTTT. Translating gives CASSLARQGGATEAFF.

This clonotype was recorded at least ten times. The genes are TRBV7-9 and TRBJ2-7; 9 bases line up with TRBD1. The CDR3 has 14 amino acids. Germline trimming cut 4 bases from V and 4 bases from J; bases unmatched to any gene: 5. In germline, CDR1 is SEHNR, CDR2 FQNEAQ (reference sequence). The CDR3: CASSYGTGPYEQYF. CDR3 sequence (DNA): TGTGCCAGCAGCTACGGGACAGGGCCGTACGAGCAGTACTTC.

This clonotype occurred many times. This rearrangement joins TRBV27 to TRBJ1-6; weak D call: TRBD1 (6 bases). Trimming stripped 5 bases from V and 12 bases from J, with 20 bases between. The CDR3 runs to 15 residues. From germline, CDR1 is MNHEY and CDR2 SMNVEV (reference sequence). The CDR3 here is CASSPRLRDTLPLHF. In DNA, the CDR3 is TGTGCCAGCAGTCCCCGCCTCCGGGACACCCTACCCCTCCACTTT.